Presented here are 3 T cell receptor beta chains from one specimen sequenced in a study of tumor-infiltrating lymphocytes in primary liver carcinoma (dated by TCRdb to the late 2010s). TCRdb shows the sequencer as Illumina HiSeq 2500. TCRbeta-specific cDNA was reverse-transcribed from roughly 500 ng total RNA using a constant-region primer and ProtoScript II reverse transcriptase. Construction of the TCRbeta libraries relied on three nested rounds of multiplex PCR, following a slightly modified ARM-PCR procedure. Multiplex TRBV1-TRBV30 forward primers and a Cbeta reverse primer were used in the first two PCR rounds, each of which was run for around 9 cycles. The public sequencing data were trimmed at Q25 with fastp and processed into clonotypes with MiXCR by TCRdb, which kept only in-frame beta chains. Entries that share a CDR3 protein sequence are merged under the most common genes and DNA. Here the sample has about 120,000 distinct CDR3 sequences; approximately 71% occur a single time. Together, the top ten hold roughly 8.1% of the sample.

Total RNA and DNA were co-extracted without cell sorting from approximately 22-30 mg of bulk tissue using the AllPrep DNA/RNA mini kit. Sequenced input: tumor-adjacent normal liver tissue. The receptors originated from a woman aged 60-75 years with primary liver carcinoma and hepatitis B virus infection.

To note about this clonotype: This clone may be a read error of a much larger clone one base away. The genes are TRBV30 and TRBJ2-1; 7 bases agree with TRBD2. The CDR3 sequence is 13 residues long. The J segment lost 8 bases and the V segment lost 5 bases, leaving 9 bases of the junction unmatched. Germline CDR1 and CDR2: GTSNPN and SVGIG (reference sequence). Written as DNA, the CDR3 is TGTGCCTGGGTCGGGAGGTGGATGGATGAGCAGTTCTTC. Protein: CAWVGRWMDEQFF.

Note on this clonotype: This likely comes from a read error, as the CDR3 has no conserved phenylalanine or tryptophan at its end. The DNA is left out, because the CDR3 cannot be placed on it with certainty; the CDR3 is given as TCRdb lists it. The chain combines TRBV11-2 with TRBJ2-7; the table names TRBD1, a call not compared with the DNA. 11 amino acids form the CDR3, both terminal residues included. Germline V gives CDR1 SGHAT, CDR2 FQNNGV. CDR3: CPSSSASTLEY.

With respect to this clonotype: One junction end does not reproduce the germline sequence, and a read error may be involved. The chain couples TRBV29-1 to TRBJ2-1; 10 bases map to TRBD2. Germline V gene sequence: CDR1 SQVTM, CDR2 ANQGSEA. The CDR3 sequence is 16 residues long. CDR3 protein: CSVVKLAGASVNEQSF. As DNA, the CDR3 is TGCAGCGTAGTTAAGCTAGCGGGAGCATCGGTCAATGAGCAATCCTTC.